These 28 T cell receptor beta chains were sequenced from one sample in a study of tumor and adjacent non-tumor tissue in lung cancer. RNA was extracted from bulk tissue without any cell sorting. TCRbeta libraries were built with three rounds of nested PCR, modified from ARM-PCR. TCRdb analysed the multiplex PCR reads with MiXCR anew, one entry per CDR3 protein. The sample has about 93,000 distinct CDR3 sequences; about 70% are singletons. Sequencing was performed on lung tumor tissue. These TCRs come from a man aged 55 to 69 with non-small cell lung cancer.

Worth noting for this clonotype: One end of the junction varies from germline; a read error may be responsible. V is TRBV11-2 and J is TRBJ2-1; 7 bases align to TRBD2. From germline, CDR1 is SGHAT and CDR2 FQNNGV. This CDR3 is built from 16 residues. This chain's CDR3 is CANSLVEGGPNDEQFF. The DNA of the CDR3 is TGTGCCAACAGCTTAGTAGAGGGAGGGCCGAACGATGAGCAGTTCTTC.

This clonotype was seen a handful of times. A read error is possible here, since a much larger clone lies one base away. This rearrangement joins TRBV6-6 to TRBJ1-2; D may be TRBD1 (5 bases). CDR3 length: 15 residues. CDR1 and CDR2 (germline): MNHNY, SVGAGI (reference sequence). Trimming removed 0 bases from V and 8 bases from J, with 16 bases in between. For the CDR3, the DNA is TGTGCCAGCAGTTACTCGCAGGGAGTGGCGCCGGGCTACACCTTC. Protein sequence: CASSYSQGVAPGYTF.

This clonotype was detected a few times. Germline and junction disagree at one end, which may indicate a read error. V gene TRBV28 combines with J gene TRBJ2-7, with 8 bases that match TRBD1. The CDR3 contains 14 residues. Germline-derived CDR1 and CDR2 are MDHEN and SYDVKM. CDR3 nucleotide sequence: TGTGCCGGCAGCGCGCAGGGGGCAGAAGACGAGCAGTACTTC. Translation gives CAGSAQGAEDEQYF. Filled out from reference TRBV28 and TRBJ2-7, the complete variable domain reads DVKVTQSSRYLVKRTGEKVFLECVQDMDHENMFWYRQDPGLGLRLIYFSYDVKMKEKGDIPEGYSVSREKKERFSLILESASTNQTSMYLCAGSAQGAEDEQYFGPGTRLTVT.

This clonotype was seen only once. Here the CDR3 reads CASSLETIFRGYTF. In nucleotides, the CDR3 is TGTGCCAGCAGCTTAGAGACAATCTTCAGGGGTTACACCTTC. The genes are TRBV13 and TRBJ1-2; perhaps TRBD1 as D (6 bases). The length of the CDR3 is 14 residues. Germline V lookup: CDR1 PRHDT, CDR2 FYEKMQ (reference sequence). Trimming took off 1 base at V and 11 bases at J, with 17 bases between the two ends.

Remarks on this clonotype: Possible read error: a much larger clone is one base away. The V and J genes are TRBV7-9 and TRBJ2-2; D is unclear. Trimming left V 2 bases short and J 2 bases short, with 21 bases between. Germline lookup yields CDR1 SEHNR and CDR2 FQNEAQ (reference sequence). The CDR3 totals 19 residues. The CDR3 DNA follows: TGTGCCAGCAGCTTACATGGCGGCGTGCTACGGCTAAACACCGGGGAGCTGTTTTTT. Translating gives CASSLHGGVLRLNTGELFF. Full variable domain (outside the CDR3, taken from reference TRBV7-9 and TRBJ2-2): DTGVSQNPRHKITKRGQNVTFRCDPISEHNRLYWYRQTLGQGPEFLTYFQNEAQLEKSRLLSDRFSAERPKGSFSTLEIQRTEQGDSAMYLCASSLHGGVLRLNTGELFFGEGSRLTVL.

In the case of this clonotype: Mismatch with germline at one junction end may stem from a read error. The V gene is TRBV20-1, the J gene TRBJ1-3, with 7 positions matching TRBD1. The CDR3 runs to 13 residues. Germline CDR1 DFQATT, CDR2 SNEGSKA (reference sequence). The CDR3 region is CNARGQLGNTIYF. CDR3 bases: TGCAATGCTAGGGGACAGTTGGGAAACACCATATATTTT.

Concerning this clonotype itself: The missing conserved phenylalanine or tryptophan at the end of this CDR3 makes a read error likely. CDR3 coding DNA: TGCGGTGCTAGAGGGTTTGAGTTAGTAGCGGGAGTTGGCAATGAGCAGTTCTTA. As protein: CGARGFELVAGVGNEQFL. This chain links TRBV20-1 with TRBJ2-1, with TRBD2 matching over 9 bases. This CDR3 is built from 18 residues. Germline V gene lookup returns CDR1 DFQATT and CDR2 SNEGSKA (reference sequence).

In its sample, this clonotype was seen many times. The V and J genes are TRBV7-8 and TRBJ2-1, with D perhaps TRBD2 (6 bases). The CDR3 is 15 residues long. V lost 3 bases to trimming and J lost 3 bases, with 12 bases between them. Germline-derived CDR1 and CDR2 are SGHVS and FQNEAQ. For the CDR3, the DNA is TGTGCCAGCAGCTTGTCGGGCGGGGACTACAATGAGCAGTTCTTC. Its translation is CASSLSGGDYNEQFF.

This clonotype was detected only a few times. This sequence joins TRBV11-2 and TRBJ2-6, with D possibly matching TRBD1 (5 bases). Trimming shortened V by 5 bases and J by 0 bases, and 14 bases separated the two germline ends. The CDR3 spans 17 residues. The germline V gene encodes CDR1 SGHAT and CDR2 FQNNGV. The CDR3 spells CASSDSSWGSGANVLTF. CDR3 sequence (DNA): TGTGCCAGCAGCGACAGTAGTTGGGGCTCTGGGGCCAACGTCCTGACTTTC.

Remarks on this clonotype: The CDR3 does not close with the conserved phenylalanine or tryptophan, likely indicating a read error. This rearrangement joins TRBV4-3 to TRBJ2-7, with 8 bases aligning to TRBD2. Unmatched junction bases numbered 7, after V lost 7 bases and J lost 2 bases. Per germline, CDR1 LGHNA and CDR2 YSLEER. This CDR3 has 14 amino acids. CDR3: CASIRGRGAYEQYL. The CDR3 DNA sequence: TGCGCCAGCATCAGAGGGCGGGGGGCCTACGAGCAGTACCTC.

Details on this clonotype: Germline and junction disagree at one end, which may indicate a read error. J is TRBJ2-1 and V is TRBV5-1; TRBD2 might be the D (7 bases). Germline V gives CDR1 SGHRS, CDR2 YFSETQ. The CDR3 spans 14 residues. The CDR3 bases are TGCGCAAGCAGCTTGTCTTCGGGGGGCGTTGAGCAGTTCTTC. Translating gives CASSLSSGGVEQFF.

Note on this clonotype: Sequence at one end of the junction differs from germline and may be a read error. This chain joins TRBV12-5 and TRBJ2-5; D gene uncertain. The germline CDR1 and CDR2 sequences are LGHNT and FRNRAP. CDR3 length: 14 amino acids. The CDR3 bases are TGTGCTAGTGGTTTGAGAGAAGAAAGAGAGACTCAGTACTTC. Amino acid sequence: CASGLREERETQYF.

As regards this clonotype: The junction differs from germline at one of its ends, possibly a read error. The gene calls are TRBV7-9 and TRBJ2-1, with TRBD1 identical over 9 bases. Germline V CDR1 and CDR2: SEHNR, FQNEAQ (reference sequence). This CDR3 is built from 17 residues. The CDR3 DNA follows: TGTGCCAGCAGCCCCCGTGAGGGACAGGGCACCTACAATGAACAGTTCTTC. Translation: CASSPREGQGTYNEQFF.

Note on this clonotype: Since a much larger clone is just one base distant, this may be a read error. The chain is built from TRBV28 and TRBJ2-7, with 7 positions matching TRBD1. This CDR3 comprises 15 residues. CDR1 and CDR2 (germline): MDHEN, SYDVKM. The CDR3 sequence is CTSSLYRGRSYEQYF. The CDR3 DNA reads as TGTACCAGCAGTTTATACAGGGGAAGGTCCTACGAGCAGTACTTC.

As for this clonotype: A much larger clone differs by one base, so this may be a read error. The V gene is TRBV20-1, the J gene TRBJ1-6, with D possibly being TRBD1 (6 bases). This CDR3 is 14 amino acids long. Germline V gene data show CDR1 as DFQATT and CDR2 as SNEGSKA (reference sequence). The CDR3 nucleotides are TGCAGTGCTAGAGTACAGGGACGGAATTCATCCCTCCACTTT. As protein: CSARVQGRNSSLHF.

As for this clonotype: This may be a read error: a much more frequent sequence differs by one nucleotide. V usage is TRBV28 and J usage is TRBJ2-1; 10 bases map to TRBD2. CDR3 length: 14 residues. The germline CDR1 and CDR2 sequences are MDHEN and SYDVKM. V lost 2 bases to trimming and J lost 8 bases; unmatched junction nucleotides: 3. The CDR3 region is CASSLHSGGDEQFF. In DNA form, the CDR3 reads TGTGCCAGCAGTTTACACAGCGGGGGGGATGAGCAGTTCTTC.

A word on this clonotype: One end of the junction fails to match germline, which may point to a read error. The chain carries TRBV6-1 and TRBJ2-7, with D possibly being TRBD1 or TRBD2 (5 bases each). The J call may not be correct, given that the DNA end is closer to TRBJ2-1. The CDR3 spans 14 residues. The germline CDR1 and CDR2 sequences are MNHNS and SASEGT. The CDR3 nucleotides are TGTACCAGCAGTGAATTGGGGGTCTCCTACGAGCAGTTCTTC. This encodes CTSSELGVSYEQFF.

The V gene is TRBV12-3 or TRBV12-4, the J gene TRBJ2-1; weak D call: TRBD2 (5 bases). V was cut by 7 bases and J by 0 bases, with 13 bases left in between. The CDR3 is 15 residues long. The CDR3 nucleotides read TGTGCCAGCACAGAGGAGGACGGCTCCTACAATGAGCAGTTCTTC. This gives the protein CASTEEDGSYNEQFF.

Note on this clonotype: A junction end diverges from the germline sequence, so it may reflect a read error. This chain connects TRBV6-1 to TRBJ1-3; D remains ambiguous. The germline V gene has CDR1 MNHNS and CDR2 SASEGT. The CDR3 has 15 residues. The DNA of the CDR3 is TGTGGCAACAGTGATCCGGGCCTCTCTGGAAACACCATGTATTTT. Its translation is CGNSDPGLSGNTMYF.

CDR3 in DNA: TGTGCCAGCAGCTTCCAACAGGGGGTAGGGGCCCAGTACTTC. Protein: CASSFQQGVGAQYF. The chain joins TRBV12-3 or TRBV12-4 to TRBJ2-5, with 8 bases that match TRBD1. The CDR3 consists of 14 residues. J was trimmed by 9 bases and V by 6 bases; bases with no gene match: 12.

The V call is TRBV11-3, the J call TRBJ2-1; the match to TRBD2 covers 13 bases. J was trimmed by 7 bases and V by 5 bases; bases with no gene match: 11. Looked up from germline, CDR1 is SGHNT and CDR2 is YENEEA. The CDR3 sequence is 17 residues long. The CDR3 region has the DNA TGTGCCAGCAGCACCACTAGCGGGAGGGGCTACGGGAATGAGCAGTTCTTC. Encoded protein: CASSTTSGRGYGNEQFF. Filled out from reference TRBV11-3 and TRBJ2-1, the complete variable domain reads EAGVVQSPRYKIIEKKQPVAFWCNPISGHNTLYWYLQNLGQGPELLIRYENEEAVDDSQLPKDRFSAERLKGVDSTLKIQPAELGDSAVYLCASSTTSGRGYGNEQFFGPGTRLTVL.

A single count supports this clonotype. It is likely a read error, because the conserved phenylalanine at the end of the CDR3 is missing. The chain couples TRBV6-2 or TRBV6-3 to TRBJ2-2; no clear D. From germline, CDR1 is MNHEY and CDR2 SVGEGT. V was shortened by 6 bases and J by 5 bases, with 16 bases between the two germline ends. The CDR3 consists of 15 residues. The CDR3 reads CASRFSWAWTGELFS. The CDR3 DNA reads TGTGCCAGCAGATTTAGCTGGGCTTGGACCGGGGAGCTGTTTTCT.

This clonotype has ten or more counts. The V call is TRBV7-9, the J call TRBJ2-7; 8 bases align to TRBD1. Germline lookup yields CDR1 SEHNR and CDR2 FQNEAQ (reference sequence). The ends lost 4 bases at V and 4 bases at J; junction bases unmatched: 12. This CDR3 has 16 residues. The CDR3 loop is CASSSPAGQGGYEQYF. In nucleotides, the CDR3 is TGTGCCAGCAGCTCTCCCGCCGGACAGGGTGGGTACGAGCAGTACTTC.

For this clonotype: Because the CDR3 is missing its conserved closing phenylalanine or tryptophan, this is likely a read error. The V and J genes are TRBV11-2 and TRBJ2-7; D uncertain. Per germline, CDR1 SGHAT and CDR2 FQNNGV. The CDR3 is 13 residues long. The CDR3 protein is CATSALQLYEQYL. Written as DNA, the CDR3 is TGTGCCACCAGCGCCTTACAATTATACGAGCAGTACTTG.

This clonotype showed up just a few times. CDR3 nucleotides: TGCAGTGCGCCTACTGGGGGGGGGGTCTCTGGGGCCAACGTCCTGACTTTC. It codes for CSAPTGGGVSGANVLTF. This chain links TRBV20-1 with TRBJ2-6; 7 nucleotides line up with TRBD2. Germline V gene sequence: CDR1 DFQATT, CDR2 SNEGSKA (reference sequence). The length of the CDR3 is 17 residues. The trim removed 6 bases at V and 0 bases at J, leaving 11 bases unmatched.

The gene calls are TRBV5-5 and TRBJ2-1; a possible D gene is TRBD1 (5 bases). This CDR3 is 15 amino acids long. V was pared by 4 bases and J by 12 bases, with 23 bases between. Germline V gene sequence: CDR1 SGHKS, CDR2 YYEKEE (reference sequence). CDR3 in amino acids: CASSVGGVGHVGQFF. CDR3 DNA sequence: TGTGCCAGCAGCGTTGGCGGTGTAGGACACGTTGGGCAGTTCTTC.

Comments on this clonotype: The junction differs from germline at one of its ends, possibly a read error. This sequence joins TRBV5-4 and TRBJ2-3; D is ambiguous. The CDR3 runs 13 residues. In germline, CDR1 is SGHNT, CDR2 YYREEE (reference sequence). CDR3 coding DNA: TGTGCCAACAGCTTGTACAGCACAGATACGGAGTATTTT. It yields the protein CANSLYSTDTEYF.

The CDR3 DNA follows: TGCGCCAGCAGCCAAGCGAGTGCTATACCTTCTAGTGAGCAGTTCTTC. Its protein is CASSQASAIPSSEQFF. The chain is built from TRBV4-1 and TRBJ2-1; D remains unclear. CDR3 size: 16 residues. Trimming removed 1 base from V and 9 bases from J, with 19 bases in between. Germline CDR1 MGHRA, CDR2 YSYEKL.